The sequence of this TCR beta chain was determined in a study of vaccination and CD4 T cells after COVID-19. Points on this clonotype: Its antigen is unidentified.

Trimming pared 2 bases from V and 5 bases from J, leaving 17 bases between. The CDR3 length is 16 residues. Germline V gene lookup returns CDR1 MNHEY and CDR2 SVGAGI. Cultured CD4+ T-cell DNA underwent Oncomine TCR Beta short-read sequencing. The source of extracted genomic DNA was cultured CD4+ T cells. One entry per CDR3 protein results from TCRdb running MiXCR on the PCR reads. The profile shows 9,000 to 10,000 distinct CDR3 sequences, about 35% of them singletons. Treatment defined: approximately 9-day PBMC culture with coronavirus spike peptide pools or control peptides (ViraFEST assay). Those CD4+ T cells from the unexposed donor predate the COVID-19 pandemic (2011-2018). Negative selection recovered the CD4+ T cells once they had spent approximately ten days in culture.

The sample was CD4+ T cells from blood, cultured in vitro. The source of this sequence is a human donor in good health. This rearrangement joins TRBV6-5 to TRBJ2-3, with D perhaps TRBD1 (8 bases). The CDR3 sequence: CASSYNPTGGGDTQYF. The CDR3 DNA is TGTGCCAGCAGTTACAACCCCACAGGGGGGGGAGATACGCAGTATTTT.